Below are 28 T cell receptor beta chains sequenced from a single sample in a study of T cell responses to AZD1222 COVID-19 vaccine. Produced via immunoSEQ multiplex PCR; TCRdb's table is partial and in-frame only. The data show 75,000 to 100,000 clones, roughly 84% seen once. The sample in question was peripheral blood, obtained on day 0 of AZD1222 vaccination. The receptors shown here come from an adult in good health.

The CDR3 spells CSVGEQSYEQYF. The CDR3 nucleotides read TGCAGCGTTGGTGAGCAGAGCTACGAGCAGTACTTC. This rearrangement joins TRBV29-1 to TRBJ2-7; D gene uncertain. In germline, CDR1 is SQVTM, CDR2 ANQGSEA. V lost 4 bases, J lost 3 bases, and 10 bases lay in between. The CDR3 totals 12 residues.

The chain recombines TRBV4-1 with TRBJ1-2, with a possible D match to TRBD1 (5 bases). V was cut by 1 base and J by 3 bases, with 15 bases left in between. CDR1 and CDR2 (germline): MGHRA, YSYEKL. The CDR3 spans 16 residues. CDR3 nucleotides: TGCGCCAGCAGCCAAGCAATTGGGGGGTTCGACTATGGCTACACCTTC. This gives the protein CASSQAIGGFDYGYTF.

This clone appeared once. The chain carries TRBV18 and TRBJ2-1; D remains ambiguous. V was shortened by 1 base and J by 6 bases, with 7 bases between the two germline ends. This CDR3 contains 13 residues. Looked up from germline, CDR1 is KGHSH and CDR2 is LQKENI. The CDR3 is CASSPRPGNEQFF. The CDR3 DNA is TGTGCCAGCTCACCACGACCTGGCAATGAGCAGTTCTTC.

The V gene is TRBV6-2 or TRBV6-3, the J gene TRBJ1-1; possible D gene TRBD1, 6 bases. Germline V lookup: CDR1 MNHEY, CDR2 SVGEGT. The CDR3 sequence is 15 residues long. The ends were cut back, 2 bases at V and 9 bases at J, with 19 bases in the middle. CDR3 bases: TGTGCCAGCAGTTACCGAGCCGGGACAAATCTCCAAGCTTTCTTT. Residues: CASSYRAGTNLQAFF.

The CDR3 DNA reads TGTGCCAGCAGTTACAAGGGGGCGGACTTCTACGAGCAGTACTTC. Its translation is CASSYKGADFYEQYF. This chain uses TRBV6-2 or TRBV6-3 with TRBJ2-7; 7 bases match TRBD1. Germline CDR1 is MNHEY and CDR2 is SVGEGT. Trimming cost V 2 bases and J 3 bases; bases outside gene matches: 7. The CDR3 has 15 amino acids.

The chain is built from TRBV28 and TRBJ1-2, with unresolved D. The CDR3 spans 13 residues. From germline, CDR1 is MDHEN and CDR2 SYDVKM. V was trimmed by 10 bases and J by 5 bases, leaving 17 bases between them. The CDR3 DNA reads TGTGCCACGGACCCCGGACGGCCATATGGCTACACCTTC. Amino acid sequence: CATDPGRPYGYTF.

This clone was seen a few times. The chain couples TRBV2 to TRBJ1-2; a possible D gene is TRBD1 (5 bases). CDR1 and CDR2 from the germline V gene are SNHLY and FYNNEI. The CDR3 has 13 residues. V lost 1 base and J lost 3, with 6 bases in between. CDR3 protein: CASSEGGYYGYTF. CDR3 DNA sequence: TGTGCCAGCAGTGAAGGGGGGTACTATGGCTACACCTTC.

This rearrangement joins TRBV6-5 to TRBJ1-1; unclear D gene. The germline V gene encodes CDR1 MNHEY and CDR2 SVGAGI. The germline V and J ends were trimmed by 8 bases and 3 bases, with 10 bases remaining between them. CDR3 length: 12 residues. CDR3 nucleotides: TGTGCCAGCTCTCGAAGGGACACTGAAGCTTTCTTT. It specifies CASSRRDTEAFF.

This chain uses TRBV6-5 with TRBJ1-2; 7 nucleotides align to TRBD1. This CDR3 is built from 15 residues. In germline, CDR1 is MNHEY, CDR2 SVGAGI. Trimming removed 5 bases from V and 4 bases from J; junction bases left unmatched: 10. For the CDR3, the DNA is TGTGCCAGCAGTCCTAAGGGGGCGCCTGGCTATGGCTACACCTTC. Protein sequence: CASSPKGAPGYGYTF.

This chain joins TRBV15 and TRBJ1-4; D unclear. The CDR3 loop spans 15 amino acids. The germline CDR1 and CDR2 sequences are LNHNV and YYDKDF (reference sequence). V was shortened by 5 bases and J by 11 bases, with 21 bases between the two germline ends. The CDR3 DNA reads as TGTGCCACCAGCTCCCCTAGACCTGTAAGTGGGAAACTGTTTTTT. Amino acid sequence: CATSSPRPVSGKLFF.

CDR3 bases: TGTGCCTGGAGTTCCGGGCCCCTAAGCACAGATACGCAGTATTTT. It yields the protein CAWSSGPLSTDTQYF. This chain uses TRBV30 with TRBJ2-3; no clear D gene. Looked up from germline, CDR1 is GTSNPN and CDR2 is SVGIG (reference sequence). The V end lost 2 bases, the J end lost 0 bases, and 12 bases lay between the germline ends. The CDR3 runs to 15 residues.

The CDR3 loop is CASSLLETQYF. In nucleotides, the CDR3 is TGTGCCAGCAGCTTATTGGAGACCCAGTACTTC. The genes are TRBV11-3 and TRBJ2-5; D unresolved. This CDR3 is built from 11 residues. Trimming removed 2 bases from V and 5 bases from J, with 3 bases in between. Germline V lookup: CDR1 SGHNT, CDR2 YENEEA.

The chain has TRBV29-1 and TRBJ2-2, with D maybe TRBD2 (5 bases). Trimming took 4 bases from V and 8 from J, leaving 17 bases between them. This CDR3 is 14 amino acids long. Per germline, CDR1 SQVTM and CDR2 ANQGSEA. The CDR3 DNA reads TGCAGCGTTGCCCCCGCGGTAGCGAGGGGGGAGCTGTTTTTT. It codes for CSVAPAVARGELFF.

The CDR3 nucleotides read TGCGCCACCTCGACAGGGTCTGGAAACACCATATATTTT. Translated, it gives CATSTGSGNTIYF. The chain links TRBV5-1 to TRBJ1-3, with 7 bases that match TRBD1. The CDR3 loop spans 13 amino acids. From germline, CDR1 is SGHRS and CDR2 YFSETQ. V trimming: 9 bases; J trimming: 1 base; junction bases outside the gene matches: 4.

V usage is TRBV7-2 and J usage is TRBJ1-1; D remains unclear. Between the trimmed V and J ends, which lost 3 bases and 11 bases, there was a span of 13 bases. Germline values: CDR1 SGHTA, CDR2 FQGNSA. The CDR3 covers 12 residues. The CDR3 here is CASSFQVTRAFF. The CDR3 DNA reads as TGTGCCAGCAGCTTTCAAGTCACTAGGGCTTTCTTT.

J is TRBJ2-1 and V is TRBV9, with TRBD2 identical over 10 bases. With V trimmed by 4 bases and J by 5 bases, 12 bases remained unmatched. The germline V gene has CDR1 SGDLS and CDR2 YYNGEE. This CDR3 comprises 17 residues. The CDR3 sequence: CASSPRTSGSSNNEQFF. The CDR3 nucleotides read TGTGCCAGCAGCCCCCGGACTAGCGGCAGCTCAAACAATGAGCAGTTCTTC.

This chain links TRBV7-9 with TRBJ1-1; 9 bases agree with TRBD1. The V and J ends lost 5 bases and 3 bases, in that order; junction bases with no gene match: 10. Germline CDR1 reads SEHNR; CDR2 reads FQNEAQ (reference sequence). The length of the CDR3 is 16 residues. DNA of the CDR3: TGTGCCAGCAGCCCCGTGTGGGGACAGGGTGACACTGAAGCTTTCTTT. Protein: CASSPVWGQGDTEAFF. Based on the CDR3 plus reference TRBV7-9 and TRBJ1-1, the full variable domain is DTGVSQNPRHKITKRGQNVTFRCDPISEHNRLYWYRQTLGQGPEFLTYFQNEAQLEKSRLLSDRFSAERPKGSFSTLEIQRTEQGDSAMYLCASSPVWGQGDTEAFFGQGTRLTVV.

The CDR3 spells CASSQETSGGDEQFF. CDR3 nucleotide sequence: TGTGCCAGCAGCCAAGAGACTAGCGGGGGGGATGAGCAGTTCTTC. V gene TRBV3-1 (or the pseudogene TRBV3-2) combines with J gene TRBJ2-1, with 14 nucleotides matching TRBD2. There are 15 residues in the CDR3. The germline V gene encodes CDR1 LGHDT and CDR2 YNNKEL (reference sequence). The trim removed 0 bases at V and 8 bases at J, leaving 0 bases unmatched.

The chain employs TRBV2 and TRBJ2-5; D perhaps matches TRBD2 (5 bases). CDR3 length: 16 amino acids. Germline CDR1 and CDR2: SNHLY and FYNNEI. The V and J ends lost 6 bases and 4 bases respectively, with 21 bases between them. Here the CDR3 DNA reads TGTGCCAGCAGGGCGGCTCTGGGGAGATTAAGAGAGACCCAGTACTTC. Translation: CASRAALGRLRETQYF.

The chain carries TRBV5-1 and TRBJ2-7; no clear D gene. The CDR3 runs 14 residues. The germline gives CDR1 SGHRS, CDR2 YFSETQ. V dropped 0 bases and J dropped 0 bases, with 7 bases sitting between them. This CDR3 is CASSLEVTSYEQYF. CDR3 sequence (DNA): TGCGCCAGCAGCTTGGAGGTTACCTCCTACGAGCAGTACTTC.

The CDR3: CASSSPRTGRLYGYTF. In nucleotides, the CDR3 is TGCGCCAGCAGCTCGCCCAGGACAGGGCGTCTTTATGGCTACACCTTC. The chain carries TRBV5-1 and TRBJ1-2; 8 nucleotides line up with TRBD1. There are 16 residues in the CDR3. The germline V gene has CDR1 SGHRS and CDR2 YFSETQ. J gave up 5 bases and V 3 bases, and 12 bases lay outside the gene matches. The whole variable domain, filled in from reference TRBV5-1 and TRBJ1-2, reads KAGVTQTPRYLIKTRGQQVTLSCSPISGHRSVSWYQQTPGQGLQFLFEYFSETQRNKGNFPGRFSGRQFSNSRSEMNVSTLELGDSALYLCASSSPRTGRLYGYTFGSGTRLTVV.

The chain couples TRBV6-1 to TRBJ1-1, with TRBD1 as a possible D gene (6 bases). The CDR3 sequence is 13 residues long. CDR1 is MNHNS and CDR2 is SASEGT in the germline V gene. V was clipped by 3 bases and J by 6 bases, with 11 bases between them. CDR3 bases: TGTGCCAGCAGTGAGACAGGTAGGGCTGAAGCTTTCTTT. This codes for CASSETGRAEAFF.

The rearrangement uses TRBV11-2 and TRBJ1-2; 10 bases are shared with TRBD1. CDR3 size: 13 residues. V trimming: 3 bases; J trimming: 8 bases; junction bases outside the gene matches: 3. CDR1 and CDR2 (germline): SGHAT, FQNNGV. CDR3 region: CASSFGQGDGYTF. Written as DNA, the CDR3 is TGTGCCAGCAGCTTCGGACAGGGGGACGGCTACACCTTC.

The V gene is TRBV28, the J gene TRBJ1-4; 7 bases agree with TRBD1. The CDR3 sequence is 14 residues long. V was clipped by 5 bases and J by 8 bases; unmatched bases: 8. Germline lookup yields CDR1 MDHEN and CDR2 SYDVKM. The chain's CDR3 is CASSGQGVWEKLFF. Written as DNA, the CDR3 is TGTGCCAGCAGTGGTCAGGGGGTTTGGGAAAAACTGTTTTTT.

CDR3 coding DNA: TGTGCCAGCAGTTACCCAGGACAGCCTGGCTACACCTTC. Translated: CASSYPGQPGYTF. The rearrangement uses TRBV28 and TRBJ1-2; D perhaps matches TRBD1 (6 bases). Trimming took 4 bases from V and 7 from J, leaving 13 bases between them. The germline gives CDR1 MDHEN, CDR2 SYDVKM. The CDR3 is 13 residues long.

The V and J genes are TRBV7-9 and TRBJ2-2; 7 positions agree with TRBD1. Germline values: CDR1 SEHNR, CDR2 FQNEAQ (reference sequence). The V gene end was trimmed by 5 bases and the J gene end by 4 bases; junction bases not matched to a gene: 7. This CDR3 region has 15 residues. The CDR3 reads CASSREGTVTGELFF. The CDR3 DNA reads as TGTGCCAGCAGCCGAGAAGGGACAGTCACCGGGGAGCTGTTTTTT.

This chain connects TRBV18 to TRBJ2-5; D not certain. Trimming cost V 2 bases and J 4 bases, with 11 bases left between them. There are 14 residues in the CDR3. CDR1 and CDR2 (germline): KGHSH, LQKENI. The CDR3 loop reads CASSPTRKGETQYF. DNA of the CDR3: TGTGCCAGCTCACCAACGAGAAAGGGAGAGACCCAGTACTTC.

The chain uses TRBV4-1 and TRBJ2-5, with D possibly being TRBD1 or TRBD2 (5 bases each). This CDR3 spans 14 amino acids. The V end was cut by 0 bases, the J end by 5 bases, with 10 bases between. Germline V lookup: CDR1 MGHRA, CDR2 YSYEKL. CDR3 bases: TGCGCCAGCAGCCAAGATCTGGGGGTCGAGACCCAGTACTTC. It yields the protein CASSQDLGVETQYF.